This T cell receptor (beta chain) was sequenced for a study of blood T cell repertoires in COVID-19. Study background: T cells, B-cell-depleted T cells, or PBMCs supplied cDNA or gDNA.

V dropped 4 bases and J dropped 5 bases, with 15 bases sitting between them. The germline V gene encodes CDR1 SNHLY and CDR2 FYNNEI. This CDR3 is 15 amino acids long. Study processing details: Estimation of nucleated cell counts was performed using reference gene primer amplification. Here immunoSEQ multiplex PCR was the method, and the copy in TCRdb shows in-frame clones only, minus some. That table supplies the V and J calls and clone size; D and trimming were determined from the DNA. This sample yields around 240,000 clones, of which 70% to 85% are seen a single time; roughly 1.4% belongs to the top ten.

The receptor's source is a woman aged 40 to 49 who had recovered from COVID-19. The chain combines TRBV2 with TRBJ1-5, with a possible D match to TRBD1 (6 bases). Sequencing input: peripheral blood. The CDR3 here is CASSVVGGGDQPQHF. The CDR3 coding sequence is TGTGCCAGCAGTGTCGTAGGAGGGGGGGATCAGCCCCAGCATTTT. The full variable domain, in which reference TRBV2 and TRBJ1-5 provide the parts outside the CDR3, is EPEVTQTPSHQVTQMGQEVILRCVPISNHLYFYWYRQILGQKVEFLVSFYNNEISEKSEIFDDQFSVERPDGSNFTLKIRSTKLEDSAMYFCASSVVGGGDQPQHFGDGTRLSIL.